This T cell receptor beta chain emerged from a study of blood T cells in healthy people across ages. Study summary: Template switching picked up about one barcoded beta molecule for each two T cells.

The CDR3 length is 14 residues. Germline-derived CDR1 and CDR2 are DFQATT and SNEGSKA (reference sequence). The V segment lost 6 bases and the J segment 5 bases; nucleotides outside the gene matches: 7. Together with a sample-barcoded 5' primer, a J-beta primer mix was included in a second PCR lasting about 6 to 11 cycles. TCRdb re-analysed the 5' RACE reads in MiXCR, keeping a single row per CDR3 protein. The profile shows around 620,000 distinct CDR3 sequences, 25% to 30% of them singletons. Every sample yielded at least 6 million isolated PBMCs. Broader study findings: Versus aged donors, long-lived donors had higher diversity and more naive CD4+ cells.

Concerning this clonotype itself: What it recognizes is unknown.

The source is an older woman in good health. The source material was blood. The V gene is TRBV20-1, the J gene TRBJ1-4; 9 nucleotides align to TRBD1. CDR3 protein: CSAKRGQGNEKLFF. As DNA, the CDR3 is TGCAGTGCGAAGCGGGGACAGGGAAATGAAAAACTGTTTTTT.